This is a list of T cell receptor beta chains from one sample in a study of Graves' ophthalmopathy and Graves' hyperthyroidism. TCRdb recomputed calls from the multiplex PCR reads with MiXCR, one row per CDR3 protein. The sample lists over 450,000 distinct CDR3 sequences, around 15% occurring once. Sequencing was done on a sample of blood. The receptors stem from a woman younger than 45 with Graves' ophthalmopathy. The CDR3 runs from the conserved cysteine through the conserved F or W. D genes are given only for firm matches. The listing skips clone size in some rows; elsewhere it reads once, few, many or a size class.

J,V,D,size,CDR3,DNA
TRBJ1-5,TRBV6-1,NA,many,CASSRRGPQHF,TGTGCCAGCAGCAGGCGAGGACCCCAGCATTTT
TRBJ1-2,TRBV11-2,NA,many,CASSLLAFININYGYTF,TGTGCCAGCAGCTTACTGGCCTTCATAAACATTAACTATGGCTACACCTTC
TRBJ1-5,TRBV30,NA,many,CAWSQGQFSRPQHF,TGTGCCTGGAGTCAAGGGCAGTTTAGTCGGCCCCAGCATTTT
TRBJ1-5,TRBV28,TRBD1,many,CASTQTGGRNQPQHF,TGTGCCAGCACCCAGACAGGGGGCCGTAATCAGCCCCAGCATTTT
TRBJ2-5,TRBV19,NA,many,CASSTTGIPETQYF,TGTGCCAGTAGTACTACAGGGATTCCAGAGACCCAGTACTTC
TRBJ2-7,TRBV11-2,NA,many,CASSLELTYEQYF,TGTGCCAGCAGCTTAGAACTAACCTACGAGCAGTACTTC
TRBJ2-7,TRBV6-5,TRBD1,many,CASSYVSQGFYEQYF,TGTGCCAGCAGTTACGTTTCACAGGGGTTCTACGAGCAGTACTTC
TRBJ1-1,TRBV2,NA,many,CASEVRGGVTEAFF,TGTGCCAGCGAAGTAAGGGGGGGTGTCACTGAAGCTTTCTTT
TRBJ2-6,TRBV11-2,NA,NA,CASSTGTGANVLTF,TGTGCCAGCAGCACAGGGACGGGGGCCAACGTCCTGACTTTC
TRBJ2-7,TRBV28,TRBD1,many,CASSPMDRTYEQYF,TGTGCCAGCAGTCCCATGGACAGGACCTACGAGCAGTACTTC
TRBJ2-4,TRBV19,TRBD2,few,CASSWFPGGDPLAKNIQYF,TGTGCCAGTAGTTGGTTCCCGGGAGGGGATCCTCTAGCCAAAAACATTCAGTACTTC
TRBJ1-5,TRBV4-2,NA,many,CASSILSNQPQHF,TGTGCCAGCAGCATATTAAGCAATCAGCCCCAGCATTTT
TRBJ1-3,TRBV12-3/TRBV12-4,NA,many,CASSLVNTIYF,TGTGCCAGCAGTTTGGTTAACACCATATATTTT
TRBJ2-5,TRBV7-6,NA,NA,CASSLAWGQETQYF,TGTGCCAGCAGCTTAGCGTGGGGCCAAGAGACCCAGTACTTC
TRBJ2-5,TRBV6-4,NA,many,CASSERDQETQYF,TGTGCCAGCAGTGAGCGGGACCAAGAGACCCAGTACTTC
TRBJ2-7,TRBV30,NA,NA,CAWSPFSYEQYF,TGTGCCTGGAGCCCCTTCTCCTACGAGCAGTACTTC
TRBJ2-7,TRBV4-1,NA,many,CASSHNSWQYF,TGCGCCAGCAGCCATAACTCATGGCAGTACTTC